This TCR beta chain was obtained from a study of T cell changes during pregnancy in multiple sclerosis. Sequencing was performed with immunoSEQ multiplex PCR; in TCRdb, only in-frame clones are kept and a portion is missing. In the table there are about 18,000 clones, around 90% of which are singletons. With 3 bases clipped from V and 2 bases from J, the junction kept 11 bases outside the gene matches. Germline V gives CDR1 GTSNPN, CDR2 SVGIG (reference sequence). CDR3 size: 16 residues. The clonotype originates from a female donor in good health, enrolled as a control in a pregnancy study. The chain employs TRBV30 and TRBJ2-5, with 8 nucleotides matching TRBD2. Material: CD4+ T cells from peripheral blood mononuclear cells, obtained in the first trimester of pregnancy. The CDR3 here is CAWSPGRGIDQETQYF. In nucleotides, the CDR3 is TGTGCCTGGAGCCCCGGGAGGGGGATCGATCAAGAGACCCAGTACTTC.